These 6 T cell receptor beta chains share one sample of origin, sequenced in a study of regulatory T cells in long-lasting Graves disease. Time point meaning: persistent/refractory GD, antithyroid drugs over 5 years with positive TRAb. The authors made the TCR library using RNA they extracted from PBMCs. For TCR beta, libraries came from iRepertoire HTBI primers and Arm-PCR of CDR3 regions. TCRdb re-called the multiplex PCR reads with MiXCR, one entry per CDR3 protein. The sample holds about 430,000 distinct CDR3 sequences, roughly a fifth seen once. The source material was peripheral blood mononuclear cells (PBMCs), sampled when the disease was refractory, from a patient treated with antithyroid drugs. These receptors came from a female donor with Graves disease.

At least ten counts were recorded for this clonotype. The chain has TRBV5-5 and TRBJ2-2; D not resolved. With 4 bases removed from V and 5 bases from J, the gap between germline ends came to 9 bases. Germline-derived CDR1 and CDR2 are SGHKS and YYEKEE (reference sequence). The CDR3 totals 13 residues. Written as DNA, the CDR3 is TGTGCCAGCAGCCCGCCGGCGACCGGGGAGCTGTTTTTT. Translating gives CASSPPATGELFF.

This clonotype was seen at least ten times. The rearrangement links TRBV15 to TRBJ2-5; TRBD2 is a possible D gene (5 bases). The length of the CDR3 is 13 residues. From germline, CDR1 is LNHNV and CDR2 YYDKDF (reference sequence). V lost 5 bases to trimming and J lost 2 bases, with 9 bases between them. CDR3 in amino acids: CATSRSGQETQYF. CDR3 bases: TGTGCCACCAGCCGGAGCGGTCAAGAGACCCAGTACTTC.

This clonotype has ten or more counts. CDR3: CASSQVGLGTGELFF. In DNA, the CDR3 is TGTGCCAGCAGCCAAGTTGGTTTGGGCACCGGGGAGCTGTTTTTT. The chain is built from TRBV3-1 and TRBJ2-2; D is undetermined. Trimming took off 1 base at V and 4 bases at J, with 10 bases between the two ends. The length of the CDR3 is 15 residues. The germline V gene has CDR1 LGHDT and CDR2 YNNKEL (reference sequence).

This clonotype was seen ten or more times. V gene TRBV2 combines with J gene TRBJ1-4; D might be TRBD1 (5 bases). Between the trimmed V and J ends, which lost 6 bases and 4 bases, there was a span of 15 bases. The CDR3 length is 15 residues. In germline, CDR1 is SNHLY, CDR2 FYNNEI. This CDR3 reads CASSKNTGNNEKLFF. DNA of the CDR3: TGTGCCAGCAGCAAGAATACAGGAAATAATGAAAAACTGTTTTTT.

The genes are TRBV7-9 and TRBJ1-2; the D gene is possibly TRBD1 (5 bases). The V gene's germline CDR1 is SEHNR and CDR2 FQNEAQ (reference sequence). Trimming shortened V by 6 bases and J by 6 bases, and 11 bases separated the two germline ends. The CDR3 covers 12 residues. The CDR3 DNA reads as TGTGCCAGCAGGCAAGGGGTGAATGGCTACACCTTC. This sequence encodes CASRQGVNGYTF.

This clonotype was observed at least ten times. The DNA for the CDR3 is TGTGCCACCAGCAGAGAGGGGAGACAGACCCAGTACTTC. As protein: CATSREGRQTQYF. The J gene is TRBJ2-5, the V gene TRBV15; D might be TRBD2 (5 bases). Germline lookup yields CDR1 LNHNV and CDR2 YYDKDF (reference sequence). The CDR3 has 13 amino acids. The V and J ends lost 0 bases and 6 bases respectively, with 8 bases between them. The variable domain in full, with the rest retrieved from reference TRBV15 and TRBJ2-5, is DAMVIQNPRYQVTQFGKPVTLSCSQTLNHNVMYWYQQKSSQAPKLLFHYYDKDFNNEADTPDNFQSRRPNTSFCFLDIRSPGLGDTAMYLCATSREGRQTQYFGPGTRLLVL.